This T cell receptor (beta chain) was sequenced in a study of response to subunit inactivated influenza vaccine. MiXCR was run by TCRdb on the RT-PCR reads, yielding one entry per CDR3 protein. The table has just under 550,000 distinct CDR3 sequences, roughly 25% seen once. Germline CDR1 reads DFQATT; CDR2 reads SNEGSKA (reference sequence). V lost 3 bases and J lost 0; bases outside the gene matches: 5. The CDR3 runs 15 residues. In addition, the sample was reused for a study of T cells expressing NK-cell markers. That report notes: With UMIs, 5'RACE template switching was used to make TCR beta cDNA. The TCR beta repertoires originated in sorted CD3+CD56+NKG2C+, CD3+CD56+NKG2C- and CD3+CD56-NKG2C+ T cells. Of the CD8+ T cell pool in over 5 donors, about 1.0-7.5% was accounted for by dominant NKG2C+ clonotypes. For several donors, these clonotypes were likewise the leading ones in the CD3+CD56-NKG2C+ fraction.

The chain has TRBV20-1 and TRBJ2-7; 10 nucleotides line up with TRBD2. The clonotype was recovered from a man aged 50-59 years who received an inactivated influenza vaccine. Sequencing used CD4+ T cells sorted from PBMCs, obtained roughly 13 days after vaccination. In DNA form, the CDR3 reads TGCAGTGCTAGCCTAGCGGGGGTGAGCTCCTACGAGCAGTACTTC. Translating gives CSASLAGVSSYEQYF.